What follows is one T cell receptor beta chain and its context. This record comes from a study of T cell responses to AZD1222 COVID-19 vaccine. Germline-derived CDR1 and CDR2 are SGHKS and YYEKEE (reference sequence). The CDR3 totals 14 residues. The J segment lost 3 bases and the V segment lost 3 bases, leaving 4 bases of the junction unmatched. The method was immunoSEQ multiplex PCR; TCRdb's version includes in-frame clones alone and lacks a portion of them. Among tens of thousands of clones listed, around 90% were seen once. V is TRBV5-5 and J is TRBJ1-2; 8 positions agree with TRBD1. The sequence was obtained from an adult who received the AZD1222 COVID-19 vaccine. The sequencing used peripheral blood, collected 28 days after the second AZD1222 dose. CDR3 protein: CASSYAGGDYGYTF. CDR3 DNA sequence: TGTGCCAGCAGCTACGCAGGGGGCGACTATGGCTACACCTTC.